This T cell receptor (beta chain) derives from a study of cytomegalovirus exposure and HLA in healthy donors. As for the study in general: Earlier, some 180 million T cells were analyzed, and some 120 million unique TCR beta sequences were found among them. Study findings and constraints: When analyzed later, a missense DCLRE1C variant was found to be linked to TCR beta V- and J-gene trimming. Rare TCR sequences predominated, though certain public TCRs were found in many donors.

A multiplex PCR was run with 60 Vbeta primers and 13 Jbeta primers. TCRdb's table, derived via immunoSEQ multiplex PCR, lists solely in-frame clones and lacks some. The sample consists of about 120,000 clones, around 86% of them appearing once. This clone appeared a few times. The antigen remains undetermined. The V end lost 1 base, the J end lost 5 bases, and 11 bases lay between the germline ends. Looked up from germline, CDR1 is SGHAT and CDR2 is FQNNGV. This CDR3 spans 15 amino acids. This sequence originates from a young woman in good health and CMV-seronegative. The specimen sequenced was PBMCs. The J gene is TRBJ1-4, the V gene TRBV11-2; D unresolved. CDR3 DNA: TGTGCCAGCAGCTTAGCGCGGTCAATAAATGAAAAACTGTTTTTT. Its protein product is CASSLARSINEKLFF.